The 27 T cell receptor beta chains reported below all come from one sample, sequenced in a study of CD8 T cells in ankylosing spondylitis. TCRdb re-called the 5' RACE reads through MiXCR, storing one row per CDR3 protein. The table has approximately 110,000 distinct CDR3 sequences, around 24% seen once. Material for sequencing was synovial fluid, either unsorted or a sorted T cell fraction (not recorded which). The source of these receptors is a male donor with ankylosing spondylitis.

The V and J genes are TRBV18 and TRBJ1-2, with D hard to call. CDR1 KGHSH and CDR2 LQKENI come from the germline V gene. V lost 2 bases and J 6 bases, leaving 10 bases between the germline ends. The CDR3 runs to 13 residues. In DNA, the CDR3 is TGTGCCAGCTCACCAACGAGGGAGGATGGCTACACCTTC. Protein product: CASSPTREDGYTF.

This clonotype was detected only a few times. This chain links TRBV6-1 with TRBJ2-3; TRBD1 matches 9 bases. J gave up 3 bases and V 4 bases, and 5 bases lay outside the gene matches. CDR1 MNHNS and CDR2 SASEGT come from the germline V gene. This CDR3 spans 15 amino acids. CDR3 residues: CASSGGQGGTDTQYF. Written as DNA, the CDR3 is TGTGCCAGCAGTGGGGGACAGGGCGGGACAGATACGCAGTATTTT.

This chain connects TRBV30 to TRBJ2-7; 8 bases align to TRBD2. Trimming cost V 4 bases and J 0 bases; bases outside gene matches: 5. Per germline, CDR1 GTSNPN and CDR2 SVGIG (reference sequence). The CDR3 spans 14 residues. CDR3 residues: CAWTRLARSYEQYF. CDR3 nucleotide sequence: TGTGCCTGGACCCGACTAGCGCGCTCCTACGAGCAGTACTTC.

This clonotype was counted many times. The gene calls are TRBV4-1 and TRBJ2-2; no clear D gene. CDR3 length equals 15 residues. The germline V and J ends were trimmed by 1 base and 4 bases, with 10 bases remaining between them. Per germline, CDR1 MGHRA and CDR2 YSYEKL. CDR3 bases: TGCGCCAGCAGCCAAGTCCAGCTAGGCACCGGGGAGCTGTTTTTT. Protein sequence: CASSQVQLGTGELFF.

This clonotype came up many times. The chain has TRBV19 and TRBJ2-1; D gene ambiguous. V was pared by 5 bases and J by 6 bases, with 8 bases between. Germline CDR1 reads LNHDA; CDR2 reads SQIVND (reference sequence). The CDR3 extends over 12 amino acids. The CDR3 DNA is TGTGCCAGTAGTGATACATTCAATGAGCAGTTCTTC. Amino acids: CASSDTFNEQFF. Filled out from reference TRBV19 and TRBJ2-1, the complete variable domain reads DGGITQSPKYLFRKEGQNVTLSCEQNLNHDAMYWYRQDPGQGLRLIYYSQIVNDFQKGDIAEGYSVSREKKESFPLTVTSAQKNPTAFYLCASSDTFNEQFFGPGTRLTVL.

In this sample, this clonotype turned up many times. The chain joins TRBV6-2 or TRBV6-3 to TRBJ2-7, with a possible D match to TRBD1 (6 bases). This CDR3 comprises 12 residues. Trimming pared 6 bases from V and 4 bases from J, leaving 10 bases between. Germline values: CDR1 MNHEY, CDR2 SVGEGT. The CDR3 coding sequence is TGTGCCAGCAGCACCAGGGGTTACGAGCAGTACGTC. As protein: CASSTRGYEQYV.

The chain carries TRBV30 and TRBJ1-4; 7 nucleotides line up with TRBD1. Germline trimming cut 0 bases from V and 8 bases from J; bases unmatched to any gene: 6. This CDR3 has 14 residues. The germline V gene has CDR1 GTSNPN and CDR2 SVGIG (reference sequence). The CDR3 nucleotides are TGTGCCTGGAGTGTACAACAGGGGAACGAAAAACTGTTTTTT. Its protein is CAWSVQQGNEKLFF.

This clonotype was seen only a few times. The chain's CDR3 is CSVDSSGQGYNEQFF. The CDR3, as DNA: TGCAGCGTTGATTCCTCGGGACAGGGCTACAATGAGCAGTTCTTC. The chain recombines TRBV29-1 with TRBJ2-1; 9 bases agree with TRBD1. Germline V CDR1 and CDR2: SQVTM, ANQGSEA. The V gene end was trimmed by 3 bases and the J gene end by 3 bases; junction bases not matched to a gene: 6. The CDR3 extends over 15 amino acids.

V usage is TRBV11-1 and J usage is TRBJ2-1, with D possibly matching TRBD2 (6 bases). The V gene's germline CDR1 is SGHAT and CDR2 FQDESV (reference sequence). V gave up 5 bases and J gave up 0 bases, with 14 bases separating them. This CDR3 spans 16 amino acids. This CDR3 is CASSPFSGTSYNEQFF. The CDR3 DNA sequence: TGTGCCAGCAGCCCCTTTAGCGGTACCTCCTACAATGAGCAGTTCTTC. Full variable domain (remainder filled in from reference TRBV11-1 and TRBJ2-1): EAEVAQSPRYKITEKSQAVAFWCDPISGHATLYWYRQILGQGPELLVQFQDESVVDDSQLPKDRFSAERLKGVDSTLKIQPAELGDSAMYLCASSPFSGTSYNEQFFGPGTRLTVL.

CDR3 loop: CASSLVGPGEHYGYTF. CDR3 nucleotides: TGTGCCAGCAGCTTAGTGGGGCCAGGGGAACACTATGGCTACACCTTC. The V call is TRBV11-2, the J call TRBJ1-2, with a tentative D call TRBD1 (6 bases). Trimming cost V 1 base and J 3 bases, with 15 bases left between them. CDR1 is SGHAT and CDR2 is FQNNGV in the germline V gene. This CDR3 has 16 amino acids.

At least ten counts were recorded for this clonotype. The chain has TRBV10-3 and TRBJ2-7, with D hard to call. Germline lookup yields CDR1 ENHRY and CDR2 SYGVKD. With 0 bases removed from V and 2 bases from J, the gap between germline ends came to 14 bases. There are 16 residues in the CDR3. CDR3 sequence: CAISESLLATAYEQYF. DNA of the CDR3: TGTGCCATCAGTGAGTCCCTCCTCGCTACCGCCTACGAGCAGTACTTC.

J is TRBJ2-7 and V is TRBV2; no clear D. Germline CDR1 and CDR2: SNHLY and FYNNEI. Between the trimmed V and J ends, which lost 5 bases and 2 bases, there was a span of 10 bases. This CDR3 is built from 13 residues. In nucleotides, the CDR3 is TGTGCCAGCAGTAGTCAGATACCCTACGAGCAGTACTTC. Protein product: CASSSQIPYEQYF. Together with reference TRBV2 and TRBJ2-7, the CDR3 gives the full variable domain: EPEVTQTPSHQVTQMGQEVILRCVPISNHLYFYWYRQILGQKVEFLVSFYNNEISEKSEIFDDQFSVERPDGSNFTLKIRSTKLEDSAMYFCASSSQIPYEQYFGPGTRLTVT.

This clonotype was seen a few times. This chain uses TRBV11-2 with TRBJ2-2, with 8 bases fitting TRBD2. This CDR3 spans 14 amino acids. The germline V gene has CDR1 SGHAT and CDR2 FQNNGV. With 5 bases clipped from V and 4 bases from J, the junction kept 3 bases outside the gene matches. The CDR3 DNA follows: TGTGCCAGCAGCCATGCGGGAGGCACCGGGGAGCTGTTTTTT. Translating gives CASSHAGGTGELFF.

A single count supports this clonotype. The chain has TRBV5-1 and TRBJ2-1, with D perhaps TRBD1 or TRBD2 (6 bases each). The V gene lost 3 bases and the J gene lost 7 bases, with 17 bases spanning the gap. Germline loops: CDR1 SGHRS, CDR2 YFSETQ. This CDR3 is 15 amino acids long. CDR3 bases: TGCGCCAGCAGCTCGTCTGACAGGAGGGGGAATGAGCAGTTCTTC. Translation gives CASSSSDRRGNEQFF. Supplemented by reference TRBV5-1 and TRBJ2-1, the full variable domain reads KAGVTQTPRYLIKTRGQQVTLSCSPISGHRSVSWYQQTPGQGLQFLFEYFSETQRNKGNFPGRFSGRQFSNSRSEMNVSTLELGDSALYLCASSSSDRRGNEQFFGPGTRLTVL.

This chain uses TRBV15 with TRBJ2-5; TRBD2 aligns across 7 bases. Germline V lookup: CDR1 LNHNV, CDR2 YYDKDF (reference sequence). The CDR3 runs to 16 residues. V lost 0 bases to trimming and J lost 1 base; unmatched junction nucleotides: 5. In DNA, the CDR3 is TGTGCCACCAGCAGAGATTATGGGGGGGTCCAAGAGACCCAGTACTTC. It is translated as CATSRDYGGVQETQYF.

The table lists this clonotype with a few counts. The chain uses TRBV7-6 and TRBJ1-1; maybe TRBD1 (5 bases). V lost 4 bases and J lost 11, with 14 bases in between. The CDR3 loop spans 12 amino acids. CDR1 and CDR2 (germline): SGHVS, FNYEAQ. The CDR3 DNA reads TGTGCCAGCAGCTCAAACAGGCTTTGGGCTTTCTTT. This gives the protein CASSSNRLWAFF.

This CDR3 is CASSLNSANTGELFF. DNA of the CDR3: TGTGCCAGTAGCCTGAATAGCGCGAACACCGGGGAGCTGTTTTTT. This sequence joins TRBV19 and TRBJ2-2, with a possible D match to TRBD2 (5 bases). This CDR3 has 15 amino acids. In germline, CDR1 is LNHDA, CDR2 SQIVND (reference sequence). The V end lost 6 bases, the J end lost 0 bases, and 11 bases lay between the germline ends.

This clonotype appeared once. Without the conserved terminal phenylalanine or tryptophan, this CDR3 likely stems from a read error. The chain links TRBV20-1 to TRBJ1-1; the D gene is possibly TRBD1 (6 bases). V was trimmed by 7 bases and J by 4 bases, leaving 13 bases between them. Germline loops: CDR1 DFQATT, CDR2 SNEGSKA (reference sequence). CDR3 length: 12 amino acids. The CDR3 nucleotides are TGCAGTGTCCTAGGGGGGCTCACTGAAGCTTTCCTT. Encoded protein: CSVLGGLTEAFL.

This rearrangement joins TRBV5-1 to TRBJ1-1, with D perhaps matching TRBD1 (6 bases). The germline V and J ends were trimmed by 4 bases and 1 base, with 14 bases remaining between them. The CDR3 is 15 amino acids. The germline gives CDR1 SGHRS, CDR2 YFSETQ. Written as DNA, the CDR3 is TGCGCCAGCAGCCTACAGGGACTAACGAACACTGAAGCTTTCTTT. Its protein product is CASSLQGLTNTEAFF.

This clonotype was seen ten or more times. V usage is TRBV7-9 and J usage is TRBJ2-1; 13 bases line up with TRBD2. With V trimmed by 4 bases and J by 8 bases, 5 bases remained unmatched. The CDR3 length is 15 residues. The germline gives CDR1 SEHNR, CDR2 FQNEAQ (reference sequence). This CDR3 is CASSYRTSGRDEQFF. For the CDR3, the DNA is TGTGCCAGCAGCTACAGGACTAGCGGGAGAGATGAGCAGTTCTTC.

Only a few counts were recorded for this clonotype. The chain joins TRBV12-3 or TRBV12-4 to TRBJ2-7; weak D call: TRBD2 (6 bases). V was shortened by 1 base and J by 5 bases, with 15 bases between the two germline ends. The CDR3 runs to 15 residues. Here the CDR3 reads CASSLVLRDLDEQYV. The CDR3 bases are TGTGCCAGCAGTTTAGTTCTGCGGGATTTAGACGAGCAGTACGTC.

The V gene is TRBV18, the J gene TRBJ2-1; 10 bases agree with TRBD2. This CDR3 comprises 16 residues. Germline CDR1 is KGHSH and CDR2 is LQKENI. After removal of 0 bases from V and 4 bases from J, the junction contained 3 bases not matched to a gene. CDR3 nucleotides: TGTGCCAGCTCACCACCCGGACTAGCGGAATACAATGAGCAGTTCTTC. Protein: CASSPPGLAEYNEQFF.

This clonotype is termed medium-sized (0.01 to 0.1%). This rearrangement joins TRBV6-2 or TRBV6-3 to TRBJ2-6; 12 nucleotides align to TRBD1. The V and J ends lost 7 bases and 8 bases, in that order; junction bases with no gene match: 6. In germline, CDR1 is MNHEY, CDR2 SVGEGT. This CDR3 spans 15 amino acids. The CDR3 DNA reads TGTGCCAGCACCAAGGGACAGGGGGCAACCAACGTCCTGACTTTC. Translation: CASTKGQGATNVLTF.

This clonotype came up a few times. This chain joins TRBV20-1 and TRBJ2-1; D is possibly TRBD2 (5 bases). The ends were cut back, 6 bases at V and 7 bases at J, with 16 bases in the middle. CDR1 and CDR2 (germline): DFQATT, SNEGSKA (reference sequence). This CDR3 has 13 residues. The DNA for the CDR3 is TGCAGTGCCGCATCCCCCCGAGGGAATGAGCAGTTCTTC. Protein: CSAASPRGNEQFF.

This clonotype was found many times. The V gene is TRBV24-1, the J gene TRBJ2-7; D unclear. The germline V gene encodes CDR1 KGHDR and CDR2 SFDVKD. The CDR3 is 8 residues long. DNA for the CDR3: TGTGCCACCAATGGGAAGAACGTC. This gives the protein CATNGKNV.

This clonotype was seen a few times. The CDR3: CASSTLRDSGGTEAFF. Written as DNA, the CDR3 is TGTGCCAGCAGCACCCTCCGGGACTCAGGGGGAACTGAAGCTTTCTTT. This chain links TRBV7-8 with TRBJ1-1; 7 nucleotides match TRBD1. There are 16 residues in the CDR3. Germline trimming cut 5 bases from V and 5 bases from J; bases unmatched to any gene: 14. CDR1 and CDR2 from the germline V gene are SGHVS and FQNEAQ.

The V call is TRBV10-3, the J call TRBJ2-1; D is possibly TRBD1 or TRBD2 (5 bases each). This CDR3 has 13 residues. The V gene's germline CDR1 is ENHRY and CDR2 SYGVKD. The germline V and J ends were trimmed by 9 bases and 6 bases, with 15 bases remaining between them. The CDR3 is CAMKVAGTNEQFF. The DNA for the CDR3 is TGTGCCATGAAGGTGGCAGGGACCAATGAGCAGTTCTTC.